The 22 T cell receptor beta chains below were found in one sample sequenced in a study of technical replicates of blood from a few donors. Data came from immunoSEQ multiplex PCR; TCRdb stores just in-frame clones and leaves some out. The sample includes approximately 90,000 clones, roughly 96% of them seen just once. Sequencing used T cells isolated from PBMCs. Receptor source: a human donor in good health.

The rearrangement links TRBV12-5 to TRBJ2-1; perhaps TRBD1 as D (5 bases). The CDR3 consists of 15 residues. Germline values: CDR1 LGHNT, CDR2 FRNRAP. Trimming removed 0 bases from V and 3 bases from J, with 9 bases in between. CDR3 coding DNA: TGTGCTAGTGGTTTGGTCAGGGTAGGCTACAATGAGCAGTTCTTC. This gives the protein CASGLVRVGYNEQFF.

V usage is TRBV10-3 and J usage is TRBJ2-3; tentatively, D is TRBD2 (6 bases). CDR3 length: 13 amino acids. V was clipped by 10 bases and J by 3 bases, with 14 bases between them. Germline V gives CDR1 ENHRY, CDR2 SYGVKD. The CDR3 DNA reads as TGTGCCACCCAGCGGCGGGAAACAGATACGCAGTATTTT. Translated: CATQRRETDTQYF.

V gene TRBV5-1 combines with J gene TRBJ2-1, with D perhaps TRBD2 (6 bases). V was trimmed by 2 bases and J by 5 bases, leaving 14 bases between them. From germline, CDR1 is SGHRS and CDR2 YFSETQ. This CDR3 comprises 15 residues. CDR3 residues: CASSFPEGTDNEQFF. CDR3 bases: TGCGCCAGCAGCTTTCCTGAAGGGACTGACAATGAGCAGTTCTTC.

This clone was recorded once. The chain joins TRBV4-1 to TRBJ1-1; TRBD1 is a possible D gene (5 bases). CDR1 and CDR2 (germline): MGHRA, YSYEKL. The length of the CDR3 is 14 residues. The V end lost 4 bases, the J end lost 7 bases, and 16 bases lay between the germline ends. CDR3 loop: CASSLSGPRDEAFF. CDR3 nucleotide sequence: TGCGCCAGCAGCCTGTCAGGGCCAAGGGATGAAGCTTTCTTT.

The chain is built from TRBV28 and TRBJ1-4; no clear D gene. This CDR3 is built from 16 residues. V was trimmed by 4 bases and J by 8 bases, leaving 20 bases between them. Germline CDR1 and CDR2: MDHEN and SYDVKM. CDR3 nucleotide sequence: TGTGCCAGCAGTTACTCGGGAGGGCAGCCCAAGGAAAAACTGTTTTTT. Translated: CASSYSGGQPKEKLFF.

The chain carries TRBV5-1 and TRBJ2-3; 7 nucleotides line up with TRBD2. Per the germline V gene, CDR1 is SGHRS and CDR2 is YFSETQ. The CDR3 has 16 amino acids. The ends lost 3 bases at V and 1 base at J; junction bases unmatched: 8. CDR3 nucleotides: TGCGCCAGCAGCTCCGGAGCGGGAATGGGCACAGATACGCAGTATTTT. It encodes CASSSGAGMGTDTQYF.

The gene calls are TRBV6-5 and TRBJ1-1; 7 bases fit TRBD1. CDR1 is MNHEY and CDR2 is SVGAGI in the germline V gene. The CDR3 extends over 14 amino acids. The V and J ends lost 2 bases and 1 base, in that order; junction bases with no gene match: 1. Here the CDR3 DNA reads TGTGCCAGCAGTTACGACAGGGAGAACACTGAAGCTTTCTTT. It encodes CASSYDRENTEAFF.

The rearrangement links TRBV5-6 to TRBJ2-7; D not resolved. From germline, CDR1 is SGHDT and CDR2 YYEEEE. This CDR3 region has 11 residues. V lost 0 bases and J lost 6, with 4 bases in between. The CDR3 loop is CASSLGLEQYF. DNA of the CDR3: TGTGCCAGCAGCTTGGGTCTCGAGCAGTACTTC.

V is TRBV5-1 and J is TRBJ2-7, with 8 bases lining up with TRBD1. Germline loops: CDR1 SGHRS, CDR2 YFSETQ. The CDR3 extends over 12 amino acids. J lost 6 bases, V lost 4 bases, and 3 bases had no gene match. The CDR3 spells CASSPRGLEQYF. Here the CDR3 DNA reads TGCGCCAGCAGCCCCAGGGGGCTCGAGCAGTACTTC.

V is TRBV6-1 and J is TRBJ2-2; 7 bases match TRBD2. This CDR3 contains 14 residues. V shed 8 bases and J 4 bases; nucleotides not matched to a gene: 7. Germline CDR1 reads MNHNS; CDR2 reads SASEGT. The CDR3 DNA follows: TGTGCCAGCCGGTCGGGGGGAGGCACCGGGGAGCTGTTTTTT. Protein sequence: CASRSGGGTGELFF.

The chain couples TRBV6-5 to TRBJ2-7; a possible D gene is TRBD2 (6 bases). Germline-derived CDR1 and CDR2 are MNHEY and SVGAGI. V gave up 6 bases and J gave up 1 base, with 16 bases separating them. The CDR3 extends over 15 amino acids. The CDR3 loop reads CASRERSGVSYEQYF. For the CDR3, the DNA is TGTGCCAGCAGAGAGCGGTCGGGGGTGTCCTACGAGCAGTACTTC.

V gene TRBV10-1 combines with J gene TRBJ1-5; no firm D call. The CDR3 has 16 amino acids. The ends were cut back, 2 bases at V and 0 bases at J, with 11 bases in the middle. Germline loops: CDR1 WNHNN, CDR2 SYGVQD (reference sequence). The CDR3 is CASSEPRGDSNQPQHF. The CDR3 nucleotides are TGCGCCAGCAGTGAGCCTCGGGGTGATAGCAATCAGCCCCAGCATTTT.

The chain uses TRBV6-6 and TRBJ2-3; D gene uncertain. Germline CDR1 reads MNHNY; CDR2 reads SVGAGI (reference sequence). Trimming removed 7 bases at V and 0 bases at J, with 14 bases between. The CDR3 is 15 residues long. CDR3 in amino acids: CASTVTPGSTDTQYF. Here the CDR3 DNA reads TGTGCCAGCACCGTAACCCCCGGGAGCACAGATACGCAGTATTTT.

V usage is TRBV19 and J usage is TRBJ2-2; possibly TRBD1 for D (6 bases). The CDR3 spans 18 residues. Germline values: CDR1 LNHDA, CDR2 SQIVND (reference sequence). Trimming pared 4 bases from V and 6 bases from J, leaving 24 bases between. This chain's CDR3 is CASSTSQGSVVVAGELFF. For the CDR3, the DNA is TGTGCCAGTAGTACCTCACAGGGCTCGGTAGTTGTAGCCGGGGAGCTGTTTTTT.

This clone has only one observation. The chain recombines TRBV11-3 with TRBJ2-1, with D uncertain. The CDR3 is 15 residues long. V gave up 4 bases and J gave up 0 bases, with 10 bases separating them. CDR1 and CDR2 from the germline V gene are SGHNT and YENEEA. The CDR3 here is CASSSSWSSYNEQFF. The DNA of the CDR3 is TGTGCCAGCAGCTCCAGCTGGAGCTCCTACAATGAGCAGTTCTTC.

The genes are TRBV5-1 and TRBJ2-1, with D perhaps TRBD1 (6 bases). The CDR3 covers 15 residues. Germline CDR1 is SGHRS and CDR2 is YFSETQ. Trimming removed 0 bases from V and 2 bases from J, with 9 bases in between. The CDR3 DNA is TGCGCCAGCAGCTTGGAGACAGGTACCTACAATGAGCAGTTCTTC. Protein sequence: CASSLETGTYNEQFF.

V is TRBV30 and J is TRBJ1-1; D gene unclear. Trimming took 3 bases from V and 5 from J, leaving 19 bases between them. The CDR3 loop spans 15 amino acids. Germline V lookup: CDR1 GTSNPN, CDR2 SVGIG (reference sequence). The CDR3 spells CAWSRTGLGSTEAFF. CDR3 coding DNA: TGTGCCTGGAGCCGGACTGGTCTCGGAAGTACTGAAGCTTTCTTT.

The rearrangement links TRBV6-6 to TRBJ2-5; 7 bases are a match to TRBD1. V lost 6 bases, J lost 5 bases, and 6 bases stayed unmatched. CDR3 length: 13 amino acids. Germline loops: CDR1 MNHNY, CDR2 SVGAGI (reference sequence). The DNA for the CDR3 is TGTGCCAGCAGCGATACAGGGGTCGAGACCCAGTACTTC. This sequence encodes CASSDTGVETQYF.

This clone appeared once. The V and J genes are TRBV5-4 and TRBJ1-3, with D unclear. This CDR3 comprises 14 residues. In germline, CDR1 is SGHNT, CDR2 YYREEE (reference sequence). The V gene lost 0 bases and the J gene lost 3 bases, with 7 bases spanning the gap. The CDR3 protein is CASSLETSGNTIYF. The CDR3 DNA follows: TGTGCCAGCAGCTTGGAGACAAGTGGAAACACCATATATTTT.

The V gene is TRBV5-4, the J gene TRBJ2-7, with D unresolved. The CDR3 runs 14 residues. Germline CDR1 reads SGHNT; CDR2 reads YYREEE (reference sequence). V was cut by 1 base and J by 7 bases, with 15 bases left in between. The CDR3 DNA follows: TGTGCCAGCAGCTTGAACTTTCCTAGACCAGAGCAGTACTTC. It specifies CASSLNFPRPEQYF.

The chain employs TRBV27 and TRBJ2-7, with D unresolved. CDR3 length: 13 residues. With 2 bases removed from V and 6 bases from J, the gap between germline ends came to 11 bases. Looked up from germline, CDR1 is MNHEY and CDR2 is SMNVEV (reference sequence). CDR3: CASSLLETGEQYF. The CDR3 nucleotides are TGTGCCAGCAGTTTACTAGAGACGGGCGAGCAGTACTTC.

This clone occurred many times. V and J are TRBV11-2 and TRBJ2-5; 8 bases match TRBD2. The CDR3 covers 15 residues. Germline CDR1 is SGHAT and CDR2 is FQNNGV. Unmatched junction bases numbered 7, after V lost 5 bases and J lost 2 bases. As DNA, the CDR3 is TGTGCCAGCAGCCTGCCCCCTAGCGGGCAAGAGACCCAGTACTTC. Protein product: CASSLPPSGQETQYF.